Given below is one T cell receptor (beta chain) in context. Its antigen is not identified. Germline CDR1 SQVTM, CDR2 ANQGSEA. The junction had 6 bases not matched to a gene; V was cut back by 6 bases and J by 5 bases. The CDR3 is made up of 12 amino acids. The assay was immunoSEQ multiplex PCR, and TCRdb's table has in-frame clones only and misses some. The sample carries roughly 120,000 clones, roughly nine tenths recorded once. The entry originates in a study of T cell responses to AZD1222 COVID-19 vaccine. Study-wide background: Investigators merged groups given second doses at roughly 4 or roughly 12 weeks.

Broader study findings: Recipients of two AZD1222 doses showed rising Spike-specific TCR breadth and depth. Baseline serostatus was positive in only five to seven AZD1222 recipients.

The chain has TRBV29-1 and TRBJ2-7; TRBD1 matches at 8 bases. The starting material was peripheral blood, obtained on day 0 of AZD1222 vaccination. The TCR was taken from an adult in good health. DNA of the CDR3: TGCAGCGTCCGACAGGGGTCCGACGAGCAGTACTTC. Its translation is CSVRQGSDEQYF.